This is a list of T cell receptor beta chains from one sample in a study of blood T cell repertoires in COVID-19. Assay: immunoSEQ multiplex PCR; the TCRdb copy retains only in-frame clones and omits some. The repertoire has about 88,000 clones, about 90% of them found once; the top ten carry roughly 14%. The sequenced sample was peripheral blood. Every receptor here comes from a male donor with acute or convalescent COVID-19. Each CDR3 is given with its conserved first and last residue. D genes are given only for firm matches. A row's size may be missing; if present it is once, few, many or a size class.

>TRBJ1-4|TRBV6-1|-|-
TGTGCCAGCAGTGATCAGGAGGGTAGTGAAAAACTGTTTTTT
CASSDQEGSEKLFF
>TRBJ2-1|TRBV2|-|-
TGTGCCAGCAGTGAAACGCGGGGTAATTCTGAGTTCTTC
CASSETRGNSEFF
>TRBJ2-7|TRBV6-1|-|-
TGTGCCAGCAGTGAAAGTGTAGGGAGTGCCTACGAGCAGTACTTC
CASSESVGSAYEQYF
>TRBJ1-6|TRBV19|TRBD1|once
TGTGCCAGTAGTATCGGGACAGAGAATTCACCCCTCCACTTT
CASSIGTENSPLHF
>TRBJ1-1|TRBV5-6|TRBD1|-
TGTGCCAGCAGCTTTAGCGGACAGGGGTTCACTGAAGCTTTCTTT
CASSFSGQGFTEAFF
>TRBJ2-7|TRBV6-2/TRBV6-3|TRBD1|-
TGTGCCAGCAGTTACCCGCAGGGGGCAGACTACGAGCAGTACTTC
CASSYPQGADYEQYF
>TRBJ2-2|TRBV7-8|TRBD2|-
TGTGCCAGCAGCCCCCAGGTCGGGACTAGCGGTACCGGGGAGCTGTTTTTT
CASSPQVGTSGTGELFF
>TRBJ2-1|TRBV7-3|-|-
TGTGCCAGCAGCCCCGGGATCAATGAGCAGTTCTTC
CASSPGINEQFF
>TRBJ2-3|TRBV7-9|TRBD2|once
TGTGCCAGCAGCTTTAGCCTAGCGGGGGGTGGCACAGATACGCAGTATTTT
CASSFSLAGGGTDTQYF
>TRBJ2-5|TRBV3-1/TRBV3-2|TRBD2|-
TGTGCCAGCAGCCCGGGACTAAAAGAGACCCAGTACTTC
CASSPGLKETQYF
>TRBJ2-5|TRBV3-1/TRBV3-2|TRBD1|-
TGTGCCAGCAGCCTGACAGGGGGAGGCGAGACCCAGTACTTC
CASSLTGGGETQYF
>TRBJ1-6|TRBV2|-|-
TGTGCCAGCAGGACTGACAGGTTGCGTGGTGATTCACCCCTCCACTTT
CASRTDRLRGDSPLHF
>TRBJ2-7|TRBV2|-|once
TGTGCCAGCTTCTCCGGGACGGGGGTTAGCGAGCAGTACTTC
CASFSGTGVSEQYF
>TRBJ2-3|TRBV5-1|TRBD2|-
TGCGCCAGCAGCTTGGACGGGGGGGCTGGAGATACGCAGTATTTT
CASSLDGGAGDTQYF
>TRBJ1-2|TRBV2|-|-
TGTGCCAGCGAGGAGGATTCCGGCCGACAGGACTATGGCTACACCTTC
CASEEDSGRQDYGYTF
>TRBJ1-1|TRBV14|TRBD1|-
TGTGCCAGCAGTCCTACAGGGGGCTTCGGAGCTTTCTTT
CASSPTGGFGAFF
>TRBJ1-1|TRBV30|TRBD1|few
TGTGCCTGGAGGTCCGGGACAGCTCCTATGAACACTGAAGCTTTCTTT
CAWRSGTAPMNTEAFF
>TRBJ2-2|TRBV28|TRBD1|-
TGTGCCAGCAGCCCAGGGGACAGCGACACCGGGGAGCTGTTTTTT
CASSPGDSDTGELFF
>TRBJ2-1|TRBV5-6|-|-
TGTGCCAGCAGGCCGGGACACGATACCTACAATGAGCAGTTCTTC
CASRPGHDTYNEQFF
>TRBJ1-3|TRBV19|-|-
TGTGCCAGTAGTATGCACCCCACTTCCCCCGGAAACACCATATATTTT
CASSMHPTSPGNTIYF
>TRBJ2-1|TRBV27|TRBD1|-
TGTGCCAGCAGTTGGGACAGACACAATGAGCAGTTCTTC
CASSWDRHNEQFF
>TRBJ1-2|TRBV30|TRBD1|-
TGTGCCTGGAGTGACCGCTGGACAGGGGTAGGCTATGGCTACACCTTC
CAWSDRWTGVGYGYTF
>TRBJ2-2|TRBV19|-|-
TGTGCCAGTACCAACTCGGAGGGGGAGCTGTTTTTT
CASTNSEGELFF
>TRBJ1-1|TRBV15|-|-
TGTGCCACCAGCCGGGAGGACTCCTTGAACACTGAAGCTTTCTTT
CATSREDSLNTEAFF
>TRBJ2-3|TRBV29-1|TRBD2|-
TGCAGCGTTACGCTAGCGGGGGGCTGTTATTTT
CSVTLAGGCYF
>TRBJ2-5|TRBV2|TRBD1|-
TGTGCCAGCAGTGAAAGAGTGGCAGGGGGCAGGGAGACCCAGTACTTC
CASSERVAGGRETQYF
>TRBJ1-1|TRBV28|TRBD1|-
TGTGCCAGCAGTTCCGGACAGGTGAACACTGAAGCTTTCTTT
CASSSGQVNTEAFF
>TRBJ1-3|TRBV3-1/TRBV3-2|TRBD1|-
TGTGCCAGCAGCTCCGTGACAGGGCGTGGAAACACCATATATTTT
CASSSVTGRGNTIYF
>TRBJ1-2|TRBV2|-|once
TGTGCCAGCAGCCAGGGGTATGGCTACACCTTC
CASSQGYGYTF
>TRBJ2-7|TRBV4-1|-|-
TGCGCCAGCAGCCAACCGACAGGATCTACAGAGCAGTACTTC
CASSQPTGSTEQYF
>TRBJ2-5|TRBV9|-|once
TGTGCCAGCGCCGGTGGGGGCGGAGAGACCCAGTACTTC
CASAGGGGETQYF
>TRBJ1-1|TRBV4-1|TRBD1|-
TGCGCCAGCAGCCAAGTCGGCACAGGGGGGACTGAAGCTTTCTTT
CASSQVGTGGTEAFF
>TRBJ2-7|TRBV25-1|TRBD2|-
TGTGCCAGCAGTGGGGGAGGGCACGAGCAGTACTTC
CASSGGGHEQYF
>TRBJ2-1|TRBV7-3|-|-
TGTGCCAGCAGCCCCGATTATAGCCCCTACAATGAGCAGTTCTTC
CASSPDYSPYNEQFF
>TRBJ2-7|TRBV12-3/TRBV12-4|TRBD2|few
TGTGCCAGCAGCCTCTCGGGGGGCGAGCAGTACTTC
CASSLSGGEQYF
>TRBJ2-7|TRBV30|TRBD2|-
TGTGCCTGGGGACTAGCGGGGGTCTACGAGCAGTACTTC
CAWGLAGVYEQYF
>TRBJ1-3|TRBV6-5|TRBD1|-
TGTGCCAGCAGGAGGGACAGCTACTCTGGAAACACCATATATTTT
CASRRDSYSGNTIYF
>TRBJ1-5|TRBV28|TRBD1|-
TGTGCCACCAGGGACAGGGGACTCGGTCAGCCCCAGCATTTT
CATRDRGLGQPQHF
>TRBJ2-3|TRBV6-1|TRBD2|-
TGTGCCAGCAGTGAAGCGCGCAGCGGGGAGTTCGCAGATACGCAGTATTTT
CASSEARSGEFADTQYF
>TRBJ1-4|TRBV2|TRBD1|-
TGTGCCAGCAGCAGAGGGACAGACCAAAATGAAAAACTGTTTTTT
CASSRGTDQNEKLFF
>TRBJ2-3|TRBV10-3|TRBD1|-
TGTGCCATCAGTGACGCCCGGGACAGGGGAGTGTCGTTTACGCAGTATTTT
CAISDARDRGVSFTQYF
>TRBJ1-4|TRBV5-1|TRBD1|once
TGCGCCAGCAGCTTACAGGGGGCCCGTGAAAAACTGTTTTTT
CASSLQGAREKLFF
>TRBJ2-3|TRBV15|TRBD2|-
TGTGCCACCAGCAGCAGGGTAGCGGGGGGGATAGATACGCAGTATTTT
CATSSRVAGGIDTQYF
>TRBJ1-5|TRBV6-1|-|-
TGTGCCAGCAGTGAGGCGTCAGGGCCTAGCAATCAGCCCCAGCATTTT
CASSEASGPSNQPQHF
>TRBJ1-1|TRBV18|-|-
TGTGCCAGCTCGTCCCGGAAGGGGGGGATTTGGCTGAACACTGAAGCTTTCTTT
CASSSRKGGIWLNTEAFF
>TRBJ2-7|TRBV5-6|-|-
TGTGCCAGCAGCTTGGGAGAACAGGGTAGGATTTACGAGCAGTACTTC
CASSLGEQGRIYEQYF
>TRBJ1-1|TRBV30|-|-
TGTGCCTGGATGGCAGGGCGGAACACTGAAGCTTTCTTT
CAWMAGRNTEAFF
>TRBJ1-2|TRBV6-5|TRBD1|-
TGTGCCAGCAGACCCCAGGGGGTCTATGGCTACACCTTC
CASRPQGVYGYTF
>TRBJ1-6|TRBV11-2|TRBD1|-
TGTGCCAGCGCAGGGGGCACGAATTCACCCCTCCACTTT
CASAGGTNSPLHF
>TRBJ2-1|TRBV9|TRBD2|-
TGTGCCAGCAGCGTAGCGGGTAGCGGGGCAGTCAATGAGCAGTTCTTC
CASSVAGSGAVNEQFF
>TRBJ1-2|TRBV5-1|-|-
TGCGCCAGCAGCGACGGGGGTGGCTACACCTTC
CASSDGGGYTF
>TRBJ2-2|TRBV5-4|-|few
TGTGCCAGCAGCTTGGAGCAGGGTTTCTCCGGGGAGCTGTTTTTT
CASSLEQGFSGELFF
>TRBJ2-1|TRBV5-1|TRBD1|-
TGCGCCAGCAGCTTGAGGGGACAGGGGAGGGGCAATGAGCAGTTCTTC
CASSLRGQGRGNEQFF
>TRBJ1-2|TRBV6-5|-|once
TGTGCCAGCAGCCGACTTGGCGGGGCTAACTATGGCTACACCTTC
CASSRLGGANYGYTF
>TRBJ1-1|TRBV7-9|-|-
TGTGCCAGCAGCTCCCCGAGAAGTAGGGGAAACACTGAAGCTTTCTTT
CASSSPRSRGNTEAFF
>TRBJ2-1|TRBV24-1|TRBD1|-
TGTGCCACCAGACCTCCGGGCGGGACAGGGGACAATGAGCAGTTCTTC
CATRPPGGTGDNEQFF
>TRBJ2-7|TRBV6-1|TRBD2|-
TGTGCCAGCAGTGGGCTAGCGGGGGGGCTACCCTACGAGCAGTACTTC
CASSGLAGGLPYEQYF
>TRBJ1-2|TRBV7-9|-|-
TGTGCCAGCAGCGTGGCATCTAACTATGGCTACACCTTC
CASSVASNYGYTF
>TRBJ2-1|TRBV9|-|-
TGTGCCAGCAGCGTAGGTCCTAGTCAAAGCTCCTACAATGAGCAGTTCTTC
CASSVGPSQSSYNEQFF
>TRBJ2-2|TRBV10-3|-|-
TGTGCCATCAGCGGCGGGCTGAACACCGGGGAGCTGTTTTTT
CAISGGLNTGELFF